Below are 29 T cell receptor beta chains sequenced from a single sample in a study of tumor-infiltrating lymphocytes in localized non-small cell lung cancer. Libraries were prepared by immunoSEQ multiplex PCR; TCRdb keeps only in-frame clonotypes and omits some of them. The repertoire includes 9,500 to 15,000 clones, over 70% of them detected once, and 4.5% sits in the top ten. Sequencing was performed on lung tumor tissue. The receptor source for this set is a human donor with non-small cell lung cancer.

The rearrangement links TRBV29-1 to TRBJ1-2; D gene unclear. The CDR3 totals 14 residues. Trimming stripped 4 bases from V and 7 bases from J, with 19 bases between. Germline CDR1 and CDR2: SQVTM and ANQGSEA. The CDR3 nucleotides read TGCAGCGTTGCCCCGCAACAGATCTGGGCTGGCTACACCTTC. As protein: CSVAPQQIWAGYTF. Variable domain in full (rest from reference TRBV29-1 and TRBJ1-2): SAVISQKPSRDICQRGTSLTIQCQVDSQVTMMFWYRQQPGQSLTLIATANQGSEATYESGFVIDKFPISRPNLTFSTLTVSNMSPEDSSIYLCSVAPQQIWAGYTFGSGTRLTVV.

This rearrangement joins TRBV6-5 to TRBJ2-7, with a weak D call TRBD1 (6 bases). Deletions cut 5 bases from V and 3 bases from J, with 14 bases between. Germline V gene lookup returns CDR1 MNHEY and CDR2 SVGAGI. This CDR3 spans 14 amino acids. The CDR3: CASSGTGLVYEQYF. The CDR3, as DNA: TGTGCCAGCAGTGGAACAGGGCTGGTCTACGAGCAGTACTTC.

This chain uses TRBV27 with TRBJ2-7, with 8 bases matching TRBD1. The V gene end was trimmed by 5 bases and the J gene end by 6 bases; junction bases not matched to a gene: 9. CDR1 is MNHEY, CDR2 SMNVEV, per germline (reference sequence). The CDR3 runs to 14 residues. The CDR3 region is CASSPTLTGAEQYF. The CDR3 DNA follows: TGTGCCAGCAGTCCCACCTTGACAGGGGCCGAGCAGTACTTC.

The CDR3 DNA sequence: TGCGCCAGCAGCCAATCCTCCGCAGCACAAGAGACCCAGTACTTC. The encoded protein is CASSQSSAAQETQYF. J is TRBJ2-5 and V is TRBV4-3; D remains ambiguous. The ends were cut back, 2 bases at V and 2 bases at J, with 12 bases in the middle. CDR3 length: 15 residues. Germline V gene lookup returns CDR1 LGHNA and CDR2 YSLEER.

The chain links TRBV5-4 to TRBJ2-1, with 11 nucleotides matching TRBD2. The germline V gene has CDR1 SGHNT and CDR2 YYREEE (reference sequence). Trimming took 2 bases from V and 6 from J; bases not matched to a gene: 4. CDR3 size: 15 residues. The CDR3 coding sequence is TGTGCCAGCAGCTTTACTAGCGGGGGCGTCAATGAGCAGTTCTTC. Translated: CASSFTSGGVNEQFF.

The CDR3: CASSLRREQPQHF. The CDR3, as DNA: TGTGCCAGCAGCTTAAGGCGGGAGCAGCCCCAGCATTTT. The chain carries TRBV7-9 and TRBJ1-5; D unclear. The ends were cut back, 2 bases at V and 7 bases at J, with 9 bases in the middle. The germline CDR1 and CDR2 sequences are SEHNR and FQNEAQ (reference sequence). The CDR3 runs to 13 residues.

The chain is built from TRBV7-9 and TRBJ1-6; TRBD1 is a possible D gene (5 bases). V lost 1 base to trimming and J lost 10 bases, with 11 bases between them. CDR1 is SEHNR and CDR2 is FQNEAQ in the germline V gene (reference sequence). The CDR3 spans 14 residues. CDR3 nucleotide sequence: TGTGCCAGCAGCTTAGGCAGGGAGGAATCACCCCTCCACTTT. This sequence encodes CASSLGREESPLHF.

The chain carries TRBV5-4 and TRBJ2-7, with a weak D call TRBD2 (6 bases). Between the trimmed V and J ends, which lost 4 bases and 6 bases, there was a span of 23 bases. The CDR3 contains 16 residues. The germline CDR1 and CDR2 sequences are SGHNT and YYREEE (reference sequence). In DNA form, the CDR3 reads TGTGCCAGCAGCCAACCACCGGGACTGACCCCGCCCGAGCAGTACTTC. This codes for CASSQPPGLTPPEQYF.

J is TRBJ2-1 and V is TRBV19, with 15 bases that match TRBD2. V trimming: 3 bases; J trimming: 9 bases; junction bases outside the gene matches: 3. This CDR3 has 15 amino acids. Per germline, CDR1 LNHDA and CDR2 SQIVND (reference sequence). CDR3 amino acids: CASSIRTSGGAEQFF. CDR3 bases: TGTGCCAGTAGTATTCGGACTAGCGGGGGGGCTGAGCAGTTCTTC.

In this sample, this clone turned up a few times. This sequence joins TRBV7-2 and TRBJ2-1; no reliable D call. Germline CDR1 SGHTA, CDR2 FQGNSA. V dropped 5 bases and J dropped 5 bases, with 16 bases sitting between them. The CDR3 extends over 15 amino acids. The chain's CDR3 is CASSPGGQLNNEQFF. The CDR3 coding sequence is TGTGCCAGCAGCCCCGGCGGCCAGCTGAACAATGAGCAGTTCTTC.

The CDR3 here is CASSLNQGQGEQYF. CDR3 nucleotides: TGTGCCAGCAGTTTAAACCAGGGCCAGGGCGAGCAGTACTTC. The J gene is TRBJ2-7, the V gene TRBV27, with D perhaps TRBD1 (5 bases). CDR3 size: 14 residues. Germline V gene data show CDR1 as MNHEY and CDR2 as SMNVEV (reference sequence). Trimming cost V 2 bases and J 6 bases, with 14 bases left between them.

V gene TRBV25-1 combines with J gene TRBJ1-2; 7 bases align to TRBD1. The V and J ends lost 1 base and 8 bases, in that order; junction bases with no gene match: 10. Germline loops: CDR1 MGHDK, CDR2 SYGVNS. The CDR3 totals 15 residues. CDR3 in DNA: TGTGCCAGCAGTGAATCCTCGGCAGGGGGAGAGGGCTACACCTTC. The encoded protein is CASSESSAGGEGYTF.

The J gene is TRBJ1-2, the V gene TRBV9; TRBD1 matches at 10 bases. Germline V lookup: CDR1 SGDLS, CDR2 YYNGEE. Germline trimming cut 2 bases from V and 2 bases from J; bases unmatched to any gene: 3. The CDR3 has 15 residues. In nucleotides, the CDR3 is TGTGCCAGCAGCGTCGAGGGACAGGGGAACTATGGCTACACCTTC. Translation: CASSVEGQGNYGYTF.

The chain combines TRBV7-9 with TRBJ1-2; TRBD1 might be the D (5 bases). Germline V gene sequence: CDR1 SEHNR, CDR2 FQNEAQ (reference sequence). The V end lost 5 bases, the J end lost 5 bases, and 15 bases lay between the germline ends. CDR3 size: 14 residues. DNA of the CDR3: TGTGCCAGCAGCCTGCCCACAGGACGTTATGGCTACACCTTC. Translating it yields CASSLPTGRYGYTF.

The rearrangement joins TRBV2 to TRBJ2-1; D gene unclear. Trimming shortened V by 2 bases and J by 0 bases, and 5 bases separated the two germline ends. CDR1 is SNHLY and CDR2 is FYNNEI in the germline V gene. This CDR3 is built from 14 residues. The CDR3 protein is CASSERSSYNEQFF. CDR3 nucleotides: TGTGCCAGCAGTGAACGTTCCTCCTACAATGAGCAGTTCTTC.

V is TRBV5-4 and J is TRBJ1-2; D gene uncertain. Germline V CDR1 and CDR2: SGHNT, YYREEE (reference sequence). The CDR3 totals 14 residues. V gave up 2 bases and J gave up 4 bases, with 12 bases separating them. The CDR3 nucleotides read TGTGCCAGCAGCTTCCAGACCGGGCCCTATGGCTACACCTTC. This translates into CASSFQTGPYGYTF.

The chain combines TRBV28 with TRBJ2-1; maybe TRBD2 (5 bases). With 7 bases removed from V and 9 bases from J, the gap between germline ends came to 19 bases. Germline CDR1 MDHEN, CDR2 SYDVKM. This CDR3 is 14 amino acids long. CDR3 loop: CASITPELAGEQFF. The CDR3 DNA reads TGTGCCAGCATTACCCCCGAGCTAGCCGGTGAGCAGTTCTTC.

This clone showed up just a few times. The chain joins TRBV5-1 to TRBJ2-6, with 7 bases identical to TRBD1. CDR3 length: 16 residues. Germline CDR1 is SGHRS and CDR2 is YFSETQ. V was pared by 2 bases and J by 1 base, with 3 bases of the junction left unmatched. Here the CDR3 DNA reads TGCGCCAGCAGCTTAGGGACAGAGTCTGGGGCCAACGTCCTGACTTTC. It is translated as CASSLGTESGANVLTF. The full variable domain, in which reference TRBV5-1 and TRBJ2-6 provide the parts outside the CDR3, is KAGVTQTPRYLIKTRGQQVTLSCSPISGHRSVSWYQQTPGQGLQFLFEYFSETQRNKGNFPGRFSGRQFSNSRSEMNVSTLELGDSALYLCASSLGTESGANVLTFGAGSRLTVL.

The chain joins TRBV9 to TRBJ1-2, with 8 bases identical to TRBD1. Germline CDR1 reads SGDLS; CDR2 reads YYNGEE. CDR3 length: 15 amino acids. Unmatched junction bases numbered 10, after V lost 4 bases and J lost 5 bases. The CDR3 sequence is CASSSYRGGFYGYTF. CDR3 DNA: TGTGCCAGCAGCTCCTACAGGGGGGGTTTTTATGGCTACACCTTC.

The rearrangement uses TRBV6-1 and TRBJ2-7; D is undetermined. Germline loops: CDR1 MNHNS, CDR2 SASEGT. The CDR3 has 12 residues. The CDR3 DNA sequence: TGTGCCAGCAGTGAACCCCCCTACGGGCAGTACGTC. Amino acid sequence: CASSEPPYGQYV.

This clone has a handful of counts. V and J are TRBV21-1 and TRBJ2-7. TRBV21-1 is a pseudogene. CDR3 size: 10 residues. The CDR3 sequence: CPRGFHEQYF. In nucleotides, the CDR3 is TGTCCGAGGGGCTTCCACGAGCAGTACTTC.

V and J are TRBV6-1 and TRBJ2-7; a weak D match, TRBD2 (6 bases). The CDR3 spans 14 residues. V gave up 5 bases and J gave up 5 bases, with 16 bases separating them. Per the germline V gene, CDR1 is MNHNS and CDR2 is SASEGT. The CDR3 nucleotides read TGTGCCAGCAGTCGCGGGGCGCCCGGGGACGAGCAGTACTTC. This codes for CASSRGAPGDEQYF.

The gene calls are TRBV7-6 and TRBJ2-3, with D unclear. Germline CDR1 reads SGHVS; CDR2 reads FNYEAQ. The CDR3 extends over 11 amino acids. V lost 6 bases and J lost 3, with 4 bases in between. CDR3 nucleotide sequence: TGTGCCAGCAGGACGACAGATACGCAGTATTTT. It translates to CASRTTDTQYF.

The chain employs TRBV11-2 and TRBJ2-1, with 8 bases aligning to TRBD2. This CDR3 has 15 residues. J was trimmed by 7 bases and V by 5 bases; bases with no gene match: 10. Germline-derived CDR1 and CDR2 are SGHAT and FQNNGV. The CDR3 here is CASSPERGGHNEQFF. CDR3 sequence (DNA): TGTGCCAGCAGCCCCGAACGGGGGGGCCATAATGAGCAGTTCTTC. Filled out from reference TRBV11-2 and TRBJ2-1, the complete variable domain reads EAGVAQSPRYKIIEKRQSVAFWCNPISGHATLYWYQQILGQGPKLLIQFQNNGVVDDSQLPKDRFSAERLKGVDSTLKIQPAKLEDSAVYLCASSPERGGHNEQFFGPGTRLTVL.

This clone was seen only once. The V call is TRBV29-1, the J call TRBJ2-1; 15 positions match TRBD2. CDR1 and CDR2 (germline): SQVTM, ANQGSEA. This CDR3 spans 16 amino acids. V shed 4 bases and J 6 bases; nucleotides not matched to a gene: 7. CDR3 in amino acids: CSVGRTSGRAGNEQFF. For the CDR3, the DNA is TGCAGCGTTGGTCGGACTAGCGGGAGGGCTGGCAATGAGCAGTTCTTC.

CDR3 residues: CASSPVALAFTSTDTQYF. CDR3 DNA sequence: TGTGCCAGCAGCCCCGTAGCGCTAGCGTTCACTAGCACAGATACGCAGTATTTT. V is TRBV7-2 and J is TRBJ2-3; the D gene is possibly TRBD2 (6 bases). CDR1 and CDR2 (germline): SGHTA, FQGNSA. The CDR3 consists of 18 residues. V shed 5 bases and J shed 0 bases, with 21 bases lying between them.

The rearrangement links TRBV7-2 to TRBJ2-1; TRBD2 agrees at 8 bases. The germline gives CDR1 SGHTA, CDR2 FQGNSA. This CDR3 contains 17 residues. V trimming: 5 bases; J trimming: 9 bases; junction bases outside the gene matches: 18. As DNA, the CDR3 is TGTGCCAGCAGCCCGCCGGTGCGAGCGGGGGTGGGGCGTGAGCAGTTCTTC. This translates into CASSPPVRAGVGREQFF.

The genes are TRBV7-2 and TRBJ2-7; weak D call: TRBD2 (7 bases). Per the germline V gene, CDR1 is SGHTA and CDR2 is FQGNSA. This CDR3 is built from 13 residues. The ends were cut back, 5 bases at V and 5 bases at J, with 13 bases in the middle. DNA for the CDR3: TGTGCCAGCAGCCGGGGGGCCCTGGACGAGCAGTACTTC. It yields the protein CASSRGALDEQYF.

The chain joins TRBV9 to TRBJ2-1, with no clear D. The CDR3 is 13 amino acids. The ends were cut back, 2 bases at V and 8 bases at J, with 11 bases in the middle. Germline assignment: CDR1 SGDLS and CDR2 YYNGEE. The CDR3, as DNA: TGTGCCAGCAGCGTGAGCCCTTTGGATGAGCAGTTCTTC. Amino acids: CASSVSPLDEQFF.